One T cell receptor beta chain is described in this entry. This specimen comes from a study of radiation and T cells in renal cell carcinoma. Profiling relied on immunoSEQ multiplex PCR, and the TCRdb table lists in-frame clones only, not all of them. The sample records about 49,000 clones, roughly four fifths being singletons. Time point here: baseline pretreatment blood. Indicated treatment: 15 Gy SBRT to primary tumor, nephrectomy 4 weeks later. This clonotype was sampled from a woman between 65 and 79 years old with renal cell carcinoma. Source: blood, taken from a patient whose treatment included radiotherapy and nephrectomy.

The CDR3 protein is CASSTSRASTSTDTQYF. The CDR3 bases are TGTGCCAGTAGTACCAGCCGGGCGTCTACTAGCACAGATACGCAGTATTTT. The chain combines TRBV19 with TRBJ2-3; D gene uncertain. Germline lookup yields CDR1 LNHDA and CDR2 SQIVND (reference sequence). The V end was cut by 4 bases, the J end by 0 bases, with 17 bases between. The CDR3 spans 17 residues.